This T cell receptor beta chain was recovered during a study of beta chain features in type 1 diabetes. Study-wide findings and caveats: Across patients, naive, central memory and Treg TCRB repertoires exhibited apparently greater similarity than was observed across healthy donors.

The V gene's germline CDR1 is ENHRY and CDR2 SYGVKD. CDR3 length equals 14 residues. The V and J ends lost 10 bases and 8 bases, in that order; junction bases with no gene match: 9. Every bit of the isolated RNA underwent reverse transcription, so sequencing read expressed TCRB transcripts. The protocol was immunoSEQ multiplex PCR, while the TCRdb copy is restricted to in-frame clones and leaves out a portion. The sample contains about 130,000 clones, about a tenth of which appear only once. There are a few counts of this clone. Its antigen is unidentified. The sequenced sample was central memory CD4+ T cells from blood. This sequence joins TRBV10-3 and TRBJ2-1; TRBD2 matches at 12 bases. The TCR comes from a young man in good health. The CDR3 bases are TGTGCCACTTCTAGCGGGGGGGGCACTGATGAGCAGTTCTTC. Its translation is CATSSGGGTDEQFF.